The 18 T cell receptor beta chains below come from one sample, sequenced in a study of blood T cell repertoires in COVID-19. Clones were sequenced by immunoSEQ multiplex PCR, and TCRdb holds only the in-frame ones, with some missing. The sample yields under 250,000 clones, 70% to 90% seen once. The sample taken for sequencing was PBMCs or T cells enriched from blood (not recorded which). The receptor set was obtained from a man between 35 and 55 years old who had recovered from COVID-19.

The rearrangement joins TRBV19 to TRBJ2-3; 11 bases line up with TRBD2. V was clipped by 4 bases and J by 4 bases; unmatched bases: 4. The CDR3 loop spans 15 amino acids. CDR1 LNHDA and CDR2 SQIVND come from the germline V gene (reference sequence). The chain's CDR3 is CASSTTSGSSDTQYF. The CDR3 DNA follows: TGTGCCAGTAGTACTACTAGCGGGAGCTCAGATACGCAGTATTTT.

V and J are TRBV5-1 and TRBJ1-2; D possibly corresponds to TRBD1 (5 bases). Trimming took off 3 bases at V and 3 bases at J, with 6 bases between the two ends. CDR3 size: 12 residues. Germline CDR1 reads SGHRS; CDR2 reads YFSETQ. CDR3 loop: CASSWGDYGYTF. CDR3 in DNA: TGCGCCAGCAGCTGGGGGGACTATGGCTACACCTTC.

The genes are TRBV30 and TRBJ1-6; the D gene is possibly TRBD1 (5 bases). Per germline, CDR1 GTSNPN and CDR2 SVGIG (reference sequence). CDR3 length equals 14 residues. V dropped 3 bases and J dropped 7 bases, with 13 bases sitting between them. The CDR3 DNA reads TGTGCCTGGAGCCCTCAGGGTAGGAATTCACCCCTCCACTTT. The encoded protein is CAWSPQGRNSPLHF.

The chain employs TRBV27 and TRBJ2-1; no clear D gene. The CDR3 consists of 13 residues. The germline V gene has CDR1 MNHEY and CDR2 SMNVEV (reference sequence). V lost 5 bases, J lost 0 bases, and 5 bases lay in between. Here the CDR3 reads CASSMSSYNEQFF. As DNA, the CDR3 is TGTGCCAGCAGTATGAGCTCCTACAATGAGCAGTTCTTC.

The CDR3 here is CASSFLGAVGAFF. The CDR3 DNA reads TGTGCCAGCAGTTTCTTAGGAGCCGTTGGAGCTTTCTTT. V and J are TRBV6-5 and TRBJ1-1; no firm D call. Germline CDR1 and CDR2: MNHEY and SVGAGI. The V end was cut by 4 bases, the J end by 10 bases, with 16 bases between. There are 13 residues in the CDR3.

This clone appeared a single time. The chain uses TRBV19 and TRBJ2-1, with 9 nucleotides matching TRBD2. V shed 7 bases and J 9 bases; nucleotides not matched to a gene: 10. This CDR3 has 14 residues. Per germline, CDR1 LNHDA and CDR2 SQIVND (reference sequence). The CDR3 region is CASTMGGGASEQFF. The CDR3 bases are TGTGCCAGTACAATGGGCGGGGGGGCCTCTGAGCAGTTCTTC.

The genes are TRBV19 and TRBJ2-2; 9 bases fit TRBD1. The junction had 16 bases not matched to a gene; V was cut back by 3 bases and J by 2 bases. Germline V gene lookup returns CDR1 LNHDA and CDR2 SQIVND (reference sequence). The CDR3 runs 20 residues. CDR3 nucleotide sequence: TGTGCCAGTAGTATTTGGAAAGGTCACGGGACAGGGACAAACACCGGGGAGCTGTTTTTT. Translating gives CASSIWKGHGTGTNTGELFF. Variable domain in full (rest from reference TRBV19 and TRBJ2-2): DGGITQSPKYLFRKEGQNVTLSCEQNLNHDAMYWYRQDPGQGLRLIYYSQIVNDFQKGDIAEGYSVSREKKESFPLTVTSAQKNPTAFYLCASSIWKGHGTGTNTGELFFGEGSRLTVL.

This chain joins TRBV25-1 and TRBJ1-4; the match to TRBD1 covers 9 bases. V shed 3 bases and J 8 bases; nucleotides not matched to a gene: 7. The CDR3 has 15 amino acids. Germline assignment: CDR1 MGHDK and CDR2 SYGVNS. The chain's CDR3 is CASSDPGQGREKLFF. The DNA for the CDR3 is TGTGCCAGCAGTGATCCGGGACAGGGTCGGGAAAAACTGTTTTTT.

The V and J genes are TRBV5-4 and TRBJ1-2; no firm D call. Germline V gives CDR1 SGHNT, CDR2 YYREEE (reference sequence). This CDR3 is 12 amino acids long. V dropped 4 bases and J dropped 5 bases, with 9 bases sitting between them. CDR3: CASSPGMYGYTF. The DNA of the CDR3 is TGTGCCAGCAGCCCGGGGATGTATGGCTACACCTTC.

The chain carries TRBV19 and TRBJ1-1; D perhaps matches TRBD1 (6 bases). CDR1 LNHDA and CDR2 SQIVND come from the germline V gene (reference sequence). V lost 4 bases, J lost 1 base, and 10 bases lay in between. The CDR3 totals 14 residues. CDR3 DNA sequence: TGTGCCAGTAGTAACGACAGGAGGAACACTGAAGCTTTCTTT. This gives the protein CASSNDRRNTEAFF.

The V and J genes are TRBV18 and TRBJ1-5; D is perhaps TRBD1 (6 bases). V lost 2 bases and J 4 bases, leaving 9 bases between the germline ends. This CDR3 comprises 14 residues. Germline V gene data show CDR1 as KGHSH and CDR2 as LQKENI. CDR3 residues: CASSPFQGNQPQHF. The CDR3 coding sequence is TGTGCCAGCTCACCATTCCAGGGGAATCAGCCCCAGCATTTT.

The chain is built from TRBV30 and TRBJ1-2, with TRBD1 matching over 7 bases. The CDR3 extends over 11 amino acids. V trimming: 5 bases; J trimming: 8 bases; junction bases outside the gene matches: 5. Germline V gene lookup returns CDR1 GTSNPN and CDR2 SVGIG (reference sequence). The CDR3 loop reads CAWEGARGYTF. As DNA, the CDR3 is TGTGCCTGGGAGGGGGCGAGGGGCTACACCTTC.

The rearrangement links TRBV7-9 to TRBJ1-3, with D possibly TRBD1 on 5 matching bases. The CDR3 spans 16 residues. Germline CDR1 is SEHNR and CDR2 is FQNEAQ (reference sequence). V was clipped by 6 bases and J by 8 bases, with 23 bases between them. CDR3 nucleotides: TGTGCCAGCAGAAAAAGCGCGGCGGGGCGTTCGGACACCATATATTTT. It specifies CASRKSAAGRSDTIYF.

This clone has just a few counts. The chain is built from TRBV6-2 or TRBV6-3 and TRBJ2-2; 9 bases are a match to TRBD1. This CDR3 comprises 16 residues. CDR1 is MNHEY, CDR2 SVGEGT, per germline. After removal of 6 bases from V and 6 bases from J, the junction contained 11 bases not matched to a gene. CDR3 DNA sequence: TGTGCCAGCAGCCAAGAGGACAGGGGACGGGCCGGGGAGCTGTTTTTT. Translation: CASSQEDRGRAGELFF.

CDR3 DNA: TGTGCCAGCAGTGACCTACTAGCGGGAGGGTTAAACTACGAGCAGTACTTC. It is translated as CASSDLLAGGLNYEQYF. This chain connects TRBV6-1 to TRBJ2-7; 13 positions match TRBD2. The germline V gene encodes CDR1 MNHNS and CDR2 SASEGT. Germline trimming cut 3 bases from V and 3 bases from J; bases unmatched to any gene: 8. The CDR3 extends over 17 amino acids.

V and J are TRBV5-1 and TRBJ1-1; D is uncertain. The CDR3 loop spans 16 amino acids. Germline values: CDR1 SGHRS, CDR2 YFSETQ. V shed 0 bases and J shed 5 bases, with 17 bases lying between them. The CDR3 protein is CASSLAASVRETEAFF. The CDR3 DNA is TGCGCCAGCAGCTTGGCGGCTTCTGTAAGGGAGACTGAAGCTTTCTTT.

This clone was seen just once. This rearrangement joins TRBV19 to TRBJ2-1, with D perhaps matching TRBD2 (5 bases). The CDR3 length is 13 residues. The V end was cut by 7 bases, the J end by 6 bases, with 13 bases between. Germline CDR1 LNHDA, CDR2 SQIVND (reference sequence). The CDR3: CASNERWGNEQFF. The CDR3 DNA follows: TGTGCCAGTAACGAGCGGTGGGGCAATGAGCAGTTCTTC.

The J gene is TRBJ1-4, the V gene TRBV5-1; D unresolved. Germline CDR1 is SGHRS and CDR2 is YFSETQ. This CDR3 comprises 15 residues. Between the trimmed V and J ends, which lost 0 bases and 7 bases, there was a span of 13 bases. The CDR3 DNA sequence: TGCGCCAGCAGCTTGGCTGATACCTCCGGTGAAAAACTGTTTTTT. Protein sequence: CASSLADTSGEKLFF.